This T cell receptor (beta chain) was documented in a study of shared clonotypes between healthy human individuals (dated by TCRdb to 2020 to 2022). For context, the study as a whole: The cohort included three men and a couple of women between 18 and 49 years of age. For each donor, three plates each were used for CD4 naive and CD4 memory, two plates were used for CD8 naive, and one plate was used for CD8 memory. To estimate repertoire size and how much clonotypes are shared between individuals, the study performed deep sequencing of blood TCR repertoires from a few healthy adults. Different laboratories and diverse techniques were used to prepare libraries and sequence TCR repertoires, to increase sequencing depth and limit assay-specific biases. Between about 0.85 and 8.9 billion PBMCs per donor were obtained by leukapheresis. Points the paper makes about the study in general: Based on pairwise subsampling, the degree of clonotype sharing among donors was expected to be affected by sequencing depth. Sampling was limited to blood, and TCR repertoires in tissue likely differ from TCR repertoires in blood. Across four donors, 5% to 6% of naive CD4, roughly 3.3% of naive CD8, about 2% of memory CD4, and under 0.45% of memory CD8 clonotypes were shared. Higher generation probabilities were observed for clonotypes shared by all four sorted-subset donors than for non-shared clonotypes. Because the study included a small number of donors, the genetic and exposure-history diversity represented was limited. Naive subsets generally had larger estimated clonotype richness than memory subsets. Incomplete sequencing was indicated by rarefaction of sorted-subset datasets, despite the large sequencing depth.

Using the deep immunoSEQ assay, TCR CDR3 regions were amplified from genomic DNA by multiplex PCR. Extracted genomic DNA from each cell subset was distributed evenly across all wells of several immunoSEQ 96-well plates, and each plate was treated as a replicate. For sorted subsets, each replicate PCR was loaded with about 0.2 ug genomic DNA, equivalent to approximately 33,000 T cell genomes. Purified libraries were measured with a Qubit 3.0 fluorometer, size-checked on a Bioanalyzer 2100, and measured again with the KAPA Library Quantification kit. Each immunoSEQ 96-well plate was sequenced on its own single-read 150-cycle Illumina NextSeq 550 flow cell. The authors' pipeline ran thus. Because the immunoSEQ output held only junctional sequences and lacked quality scores, the filtering could not match the filtering applied to full-length reads. Sequences were annotated with PyIR, a Python wrapper for IgBLAST v1.9, and V/J genes and CDR3 were assigned using IMGT germline references. Reads were removed for weak V/J assignments (E-value above 1e-6), missing CDR3, stop codons, out-of-frame junctions, or ambiguous translated residues. V3J clonotypes were defined as sequences sharing an identical inferred V gene, J gene, and CDR3 amino acid sequence. To compute the percentage overlap between repertoires, the number of shared unique clonotypes was divided by the size of the smaller repertoire. Repertoire richness was assessed with RTK rarefaction, the Chao1 estimator, and Recon v2.1 estimates of unobserved clonotypes. For all TCRbeta clonotypes obtained by the gDNA method from four donors, generation probabilities were computed with OLGA. What TCRdb holds here is the immuneACCESS table cut down to in-frame rearrangements. Part of the clones is not present; checked against another copy, under half of the missing clones reflect an unresolved V gene, and the others are unexplained. The DNA gave D and trimming, while V, J and clone size come from that table. The sample records about 730,000 clones, approximately 72% of which are singletons. About 1.7% of the sample is taken by the ten largest.

The donors were healthy, HIV-negative adults with no recently reported acute infections or vaccinations. Every donor was a Caucasian adult residing in Nashville, Tennessee, USA. CD4+ T cells were enriched by magnetic negative selection, after which naive cells were positively selected on CD45RA and the negative fraction was taken as the memory subset. Blood was obtained by leukapheresis, after which PBMCs were separated by Ficoll-Histopaque density gradient centrifugation and cryopreserved in liquid nitrogen vapor phase. Analytical flow cytometry was used to check the purity and quantity of every magnetically sorted T cell population. Each sorted fraction had its genomic DNA isolated and then quantified by UV absorbance on a Nanodrop 2000c. CDR1 SGHVS and CDR2 FNYEAQ were looked up in the germline V gene. The germline ends are 9 bases apart after V is trimmed by 2 bases and J by 2 bases. Including cysteine and phenylalanine, the CDR3 has 14 amino acids. The kept DNA is CDR3 alone, 42 bases in frame from the first base.

In regard to this clone: Its antigen has not been determined. Per-base quality was not reported, and no clone a single base away is much larger than it.

The rearranged chain carries TRBV7-6 and TRBJ1-2; tentative D gene TRBD1, with 6 bases matching. Sequenced sample: memory CD4+ T cells sorted from blood. Taken with the paper, the label for cell subset or site translates to: CD45RA-negative fraction. This clonotype originated in a woman aged 30 to 39 in good health. The nucleotide sequence reads TGTGCCAGCAGCTTACAAACAGGGAACTATGGCTACACCTTC. This translates into CASSLQTGNYGYTF.